This T cell receptor beta chain was retrieved from a study of T cell responses to AZD1222 COVID-19 vaccine. Notes on the study in general: The study found Spike-specific TCR breadth and depth rose after two AZD1222 doses. Epitopes outside B.1.351 and B.1.1.7 mutated regions reportedly drew nearly half of spike TCRs. Only 6 or 7 individuals given AZD1222 were seropositive at baseline.

Concerning this clone itself: Its antigen is unknown.

The table came from immunoSEQ multiplex PCR; TCRdb's copy has only in-frame clones and leaves some out. The profile shows approximately 140,000 clones, 89% of them singletons. Germline assignment: CDR1 MNHEY and CDR2 SMNVEV (reference sequence). The V and J ends lost 9 bases and 1 base respectively, with 15 bases between them. This CDR3 region has 14 residues. This rearrangement joins TRBV27 to TRBJ1-1, with unresolved D. The sequence was collected from an adult in good health. The specimen comprised peripheral blood, sampled on day 0 of AZD1222 vaccination. Here the CDR3 reads CARSLFRGNTEAFF. In DNA form, the CDR3 reads TGTGCCAGAAGCCTATTCCGGGGGAACACTGAAGCTTTCTTT.